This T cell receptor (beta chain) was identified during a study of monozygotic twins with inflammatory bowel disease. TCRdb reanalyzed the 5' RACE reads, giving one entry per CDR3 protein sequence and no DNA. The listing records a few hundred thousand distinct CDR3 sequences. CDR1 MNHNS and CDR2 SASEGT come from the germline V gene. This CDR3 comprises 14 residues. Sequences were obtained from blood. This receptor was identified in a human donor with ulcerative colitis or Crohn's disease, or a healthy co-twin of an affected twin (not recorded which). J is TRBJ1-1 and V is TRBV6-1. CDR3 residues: CASKRGGENTEAFF.